A selection of T cell receptor beta chains follows, all from one sample in a study of tumor-infiltrating lymphocytes in primary liver carcinoma. From the multiplex PCR reads, TCRdb called clonotypes with MiXCR, one entry per CDR3 protein. The repertoire holds approximately 100,000 distinct CDR3 sequences, with about 67% as singletons. Sequencing input: liver tumor tissue from sampling region 2. These receptors all come from a woman aged 55-70 years with primary liver carcinoma and hepatitis B virus infection. Each CDR3 is given with its conserved first and last residue. D genes are given only for firm matches. The size entry is marked missing in some rows and otherwise reads once, few, many or a size class.

D gene: -
clone size: -
V gene: TRBV29-1
J gene: TRBJ2-4
CDR3 DNA: TGCAGCATTAGACAGTCAAACATTCAGTACTTC
CDR3 protein: CSIRQSNIQYF

D gene: TRBD1
clone size: many
V gene: TRBV28
J gene: TRBJ2-5
CDR3 DNA: TGTGCCAGTCGACAGGGGGGGAAAGAGACCCAGTACTTC
CDR3 protein: CASRQGGKETQYF

D gene: -
clone size: -
V gene: TRBV6-5
J gene: TRBJ2-3
CDR3 DNA: TGTGCCAGCAGTTACTCACGGAGGGAAGGAGATAGCAATCAGCCCCAGTATTTT
CDR3 protein: CASSYSRREGDSNQPQYF

D gene: -
clone size: -
V gene: TRBV6-6
J gene: TRBJ1-2
CDR3 DNA: TGTGCCAGCAGCCTCGGACCCCGAGATGGCTATGGCTACACCTTC
CDR3 protein: CASSLGPRDGYGYTF

D gene: -
clone size: -
V gene: TRBV28
J gene: TRBJ1-2
CDR3 DNA: TGTGTCAGCAGTCCCTCAGGGTATGTGGTCGGCTACACCTTC
CDR3 protein: CVSSPSGYVVGYTF

D gene: -
clone size: -
V gene: TRBV11-2
J gene: TRBJ1-1
CDR3 DNA: TGCGCCAGCAGCTTAGAGTCAAGGGGTGAAGCCTTCTTT
CDR3 protein: CASSLESRGEAFF

D gene: -
clone size: -
V gene: TRBV11-2
J gene: TRBJ2-2
CDR3 DNA: TGTGTCAGCGACTTCTGGGGCGGGGAGCTGTTTTTT
CDR3 protein: CVSDFWGGELFF

D gene: -
clone size: -
V gene: TRBV28
J gene: TRBJ1-4
CDR3 DNA: TGTGCCAGCAGTTTATCGGGACAAATTAATGAAAACCTGTTTTTT
CDR3 protein: CASSLSGQINENLFF

D gene: -
clone size: few
V gene: TRBV7-9
J gene: TRBJ1-2
CDR3 DNA: TGTGCCAGCGGGAACAGAAACTATGGCTACACCTTC
CDR3 protein: CASGNRNYGYTF

D gene: TRBD1
clone size: once
V gene: TRBV11-2
J gene: TRBJ2-7
CDR3 DNA: TGTGCCAGCACCTCTGACAGGGGCTATGAGCAGTGCTTC
CDR3 protein: CASTSDRGYEQCF

D gene: -
clone size: -
V gene: TRBV6-6
J gene: TRBJ2-1
CDR3 DNA: TGTGTCAGCAAGGAGCGGATACCTCTCAATGAGCAGCTCTTC
CDR3 protein: CVSKERIPLNEQLF

D gene: -
clone size: -
V gene: TRBV12-5
J gene: TRBJ2-1
CDR3 DNA: TGTGCTAGTGCTTTCAAGGTAGCTTACAATGAGCAGTTCTTC
CDR3 protein: CASAFKVAYNEQFF

D gene: -
clone size: -
V gene: TRBV12-3/TRBV12-4
J gene: TRBJ1-5
CDR3 DNA: TGTGCCGGCAGTTTAGGTCTGACGGAAAATCAGCCCCAGCATTTT
CDR3 protein: CAGSLGLTENQPQHF

D gene: -
clone size: -
V gene: TRBV29-1
J gene: TRBJ2-3
CDR3 DNA: TGCATCGTTGAAGCGGCAGAGCGCAGAGATACGCAGTATTTT
CDR3 protein: CIVEAAERRDTQYF

D gene: -
clone size: -
V gene: TRBV11-2
J gene: TRBJ2-3
CDR3 DNA: TGTGCCAGCAGCCCGGCCCCCAGGAGCAGAGGAACAGATACGCAGTACTTT
CDR3 protein: CASSPAPRSRGTDTQYF

D gene: -
clone size: many
V gene: TRBV6-1
J gene: TRBJ2-1
CDR3 DNA: TGTGCCACCCTTGGGGGGGGAGGGGGCTCCTACAATGAGCAGTTCTTC
CDR3 protein: CATLGGGGGSYNEQFF